A single sample gave rise to the 7 T cell receptor beta chains below, sequenced in a study of breast tumors, draining lymph nodes, adjacent tissues. Axillary draining lymph nodes of breast cancer patients supplied the node samples. TCRdb ran MiXCR on the multiplex PCR reads and lists one entry per CDR3 protein. The data contain 150,000 to 200,000 distinct CDR3 sequences, approximately 30% of them seen just once; the ten biggest clones take up 4.3%. The sequencing sample was made of axillary lymph node tissue. The source is a female donor with breast cancer. Some clones in this sample may be carry-over from other donors' samples.

As to this clonotype: A read error is possible here, since a much larger clone lies one base away. This chain links TRBV6-2 or TRBV6-3 with TRBJ2-3; D remains unclear. Trimming took off 7 bases at V and 6 bases at J, with 14 bases between the two ends. CDR3 length equals 13 residues. Germline assignment: CDR1 MNHEY and CDR2 SVGEGT. The CDR3 sequence: CASIRSRADTQYF. Here the CDR3 DNA reads TGTGCCAGCATCAGATCCCGTGCGGATACGCAGTATTTT.

Many counts were recorded for this clonotype. This chain connects TRBV7-3 to TRBJ2-7, with 8 bases fitting TRBD2. V lost 5 bases and J lost 0; bases outside the gene matches: 9. Germline CDR1 is SGHTA and CDR2 is FQGTGA. This CDR3 region has 16 residues. The CDR3 region has the DNA TGTGCCAGCAGCCCGATCTCCGGGACTAGCTCCTACGAGCAGTACTTC. It specifies CASSPISGTSSYEQYF.

This clonotype has a count of ten or more. V and J are TRBV20-1 and TRBJ2-7; 8 bases match TRBD1. The CDR3 consists of 16 residues. V lost 3 bases, J lost 5 bases, and 15 bases stayed unmatched. Germline CDR1 reads DFQATT; CDR2 reads SNEGSKA (reference sequence). In DNA form, the CDR3 reads TGCAGTGCTAGTGGAAAACGAGACAGGGGCGTCCACGAGCAGTACTTC. Protein sequence: CSASGKRDRGVHEQYF.

This clonotype has a count of ten or more. CDR3 sequence (DNA): TGTGCCAGCAGTGAATCAGAAGGGCGTCTCAGTACGCAGTATTTT. Its translation is CASSESEGRLSTQYF. The chain uses TRBV25-1 and TRBJ2-3; no definite D call. The CDR3 runs 15 residues. The germline V gene encodes CDR1 MGHDK and CDR2 SYGVNS. Trimming took off 1 base at V and 8 bases at J, with 16 bases between the two ends.

The V gene is TRBV24-1, the J gene TRBJ1-2; 9 bases map to TRBD1. CDR3 size: 16 residues. Unmatched junction bases numbered 6, after V lost 1 base and J lost 4 bases. Germline lookup yields CDR1 KGHDR and CDR2 SFDVKD. CDR3 loop: CATSDLRDREGYGYTF. The CDR3 region has the DNA TGTGCCACCAGTGATTTAAGGGACAGGGAGGGCTATGGCTACACCTTC.

Ten or more counts support this clonotype. This chain connects TRBV6-1 to TRBJ2-5, with no clear D. CDR1 and CDR2 (germline): MNHNS, SASEGT. The CDR3 runs to 13 residues. The germline V and J ends were trimmed by 6 bases and 5 bases, with 13 bases remaining between them. CDR3 sequence: CASSLNSAETQYF. The CDR3, as DNA: TGTGCCAGCAGCTTAAACTCGGCGGAGACCCAGTACTTC.

CDR3 sequence: CASSPLGRVGNTIYF. The CDR3 DNA sequence: TGTGCCAGCAGCCCACTGGGCAGGGTAGGAAACACCATATATTTT. The chain uses TRBV7-2 and TRBJ1-3, with D perhaps TRBD1 (5 bases). The CDR3 extends over 15 amino acids. Germline CDR1 SGHTA, CDR2 FQGNSA. The V end lost 5 bases, the J end lost 4 bases, and 15 bases lay between the germline ends.